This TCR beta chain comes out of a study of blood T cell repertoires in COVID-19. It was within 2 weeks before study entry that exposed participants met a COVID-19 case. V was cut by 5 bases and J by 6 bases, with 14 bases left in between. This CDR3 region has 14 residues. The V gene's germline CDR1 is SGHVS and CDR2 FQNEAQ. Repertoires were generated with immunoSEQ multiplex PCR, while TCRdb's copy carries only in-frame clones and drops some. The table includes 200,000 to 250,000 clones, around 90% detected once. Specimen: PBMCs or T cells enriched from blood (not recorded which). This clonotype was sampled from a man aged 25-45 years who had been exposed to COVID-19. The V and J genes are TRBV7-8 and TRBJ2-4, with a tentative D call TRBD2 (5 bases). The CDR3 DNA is TGTGCCAGCAGCATCAGCGGAACAGCAAACATTCAGTACTTC. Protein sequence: CASSISGTANIQYF.